This entry lists 22 T cell receptor beta chains sequenced from one sample in a study of blood T cell repertoires in COVID-19 (dated by TCRdb to 2020 to 2022). Library preparation was by the immunoSEQ multiplex PCR assay. Not all clones reach the TCRdb copy of this immuneACCESS table, which keeps in-frame sequences only. Checked studies attribute under half of the gap to unresolved V genes and leave the rest unexplained. This sample lists fewer than 350,000 clones; more than 85% were detected once. The ten largest make up approximately 4.2% of the sample. Sample: peripheral blood. The receptors originated from a middle-aged man with acute or convalescent COVID-19.

V is TRBV7-8 and J is TRBJ1-4; D call uncertain. Trimming pared 1 base from V and 8 bases from J, leaving 8 bases between. The CDR3 spans 13 residues. Germline V CDR1 and CDR2: SGHVS, FQNEAQ. This CDR3 reads CASSLDPREKLFF. The CDR3 nucleotides are TGTGCCAGCAGCTTAGACCCACGGGAAAAACTGTTTTTT.

This CDR3 is CASTGQLYGNTIYF. CDR3 bases: TGTGCCAGCACGGGACAGTTATATGGAAACACCATATATTTT. The V call is TRBV2, the J call TRBJ1-3; 7 bases agree with TRBD1. V trimming: 7 bases; J trimming: 3 bases; junction bases outside the gene matches: 6. The CDR3 runs to 14 residues. From germline, CDR1 is SNHLY and CDR2 FYNNEI.

Turning to this clone: Other DNA sequences in this sample translate to the same CDR3. The V and J genes are TRBV11-1 and TRBJ1-6, with 8 bases lining up with TRBD1. Trimming at V came to 5 bases and at J to 5 bases, leaving 2 bases not matched to a gene. Germline CDR1 and CDR2: SGHAT and FQDESV (reference sequence). The CDR3 is made up of 14 amino acids. The chain's CDR3 is CASSRTGNNSPLHF. As DNA, the CDR3 is TGTGCCAGCAGCCGGACAGGGAATAATTCACCCCTCCACTTT.

The V call is TRBV6-5, the J call TRBJ2-5, with 8 bases that match TRBD1. V was clipped by 2 bases and J by 5 bases; unmatched bases: 1. The CDR3 sequence is 13 residues long. Looked up from germline, CDR1 is MNHEY and CDR2 is SVGAGI. CDR3 bases: TGTGCCAGCAGTTACAACAGGGGGGAGACCCAGTACTTC. This gives the protein CASSYNRGETQYF.

A single count supports this clone. The J gene is TRBJ2-2, the V gene TRBV10-2, with TRBD2 identical over 7 bases. With V trimmed by 11 bases and J by 4 bases, 13 bases remained unmatched. This CDR3 has 15 residues. Germline values: CDR1 WSHSY, CDR2 SAAADI. The CDR3 loop is CASRASGYGTGELFF. The DNA for the CDR3 is TGCGCCTCAAGGGCTAGCGGATATGGCACCGGGGAGCTGTTTTTT.

This clone was detected once. J is TRBJ1-2 and V is TRBV3-1 (or the pseudogene TRBV3-2); D gene ambiguous. Germline values: CDR1 LGHDT, CDR2 YNNKEL (reference sequence). The CDR3 consists of 12 residues. V lost 1 base, J lost 3 bases, and 3 bases lay in between. CDR3 coding DNA: TGTGCCAGCAGCCAAGGAGACTATGGCTACACCTTC. It is translated as CASSQGDYGYTF.

The V gene is TRBV6-5, the J gene TRBJ1-2; TRBD1 might be the D (5 bases). Between the trimmed V and J ends, which lost 6 bases and 6 bases, there was a span of 14 bases. This CDR3 has 13 amino acids. The germline CDR1 and CDR2 sequences are MNHEY and SVGAGI. CDR3 sequence (DNA): TGTGCCAGCAGACCCACCTGGGGGGATGGCTACACCTTC. Protein sequence: CASRPTWGDGYTF.

V usage is TRBV5-1 and J usage is TRBJ2-2; 8 bases agree with TRBD2. V trimming: 1 base; J trimming: 3 bases; junction bases outside the gene matches: 11. Germline values: CDR1 SGHRS, CDR2 YFSETQ. The length of the CDR3 is 18 residues. The CDR3: CASSLLGSGALDTGELFF. CDR3 nucleotide sequence: TGCGCCAGCAGCTTGTTAGGTAGCGGGGCTCTTGACACCGGGGAGCTGTTTTTT. The full variable domain, with the rest looked up from reference TRBV5-1 and TRBJ2-2, is KAGVTQTPRYLIKTRGQQVTLSCSPISGHRSVSWYQQTPGQGLQFLFEYFSETQRNKGNFPGRFSGRQFSNSRSEMNVSTLELGDSALYLCASSLLGSGALDTGELFFGEGSRLTVL.

The V gene is TRBV3-1 (or the pseudogene TRBV3-2), the J gene TRBJ1-1; a possible D gene is TRBD1 (5 bases). This CDR3 has 14 amino acids. Germline-derived CDR1 and CDR2 are LGHDT and YNNKEL (reference sequence). The V and J ends lost 4 bases and 3 bases respectively, with 12 bases between them. This CDR3 is CASSPRRGDTEAFF. The CDR3 DNA reads TGTGCCAGCAGCCCCAGGCGGGGGGACACTGAAGCTTTCTTT.

This clone has just one count. The chain couples TRBV11-1 to TRBJ2-7; D possibly corresponds to TRBD2 (7 bases). Looked up from germline, CDR1 is SGHAT and CDR2 is FQDESV (reference sequence). The CDR3 contains 15 residues. Trimming removed 5 bases at V and 5 bases at J, with 19 bases between. The CDR3 is CASSPRGQGPDEQYF. CDR3 bases: TGTGCCAGCAGCCCGCGGGGGCAGGGGCCCGACGAGCAGTACTTC.

This clone appeared a single time. The rearrangement uses TRBV19 and TRBJ2-3; the match to TRBD2 covers 15 bases. J gave up 3 bases and V 4 bases, and 5 bases lay outside the gene matches. The CDR3 spans 17 residues. Germline CDR1 LNHDA, CDR2 SQIVND (reference sequence). CDR3 loop: CASSTGLAGGYTDTQYF. Written as DNA, the CDR3 is TGTGCCAGTAGTACCGGACTAGCGGGGGGGTATACAGATACGCAGTATTTT.

V gene TRBV5-1 combines with J gene TRBJ1-5, with 9 bases fitting TRBD1. V shed 4 bases and J 7 bases; nucleotides not matched to a gene: 6. Germline V CDR1 and CDR2: SGHRS, YFSETQ. This CDR3 spans 14 amino acids. CDR3 residues: CASSSTGGGQPQHF. CDR3 sequence (DNA): TGCGCCAGCAGCAGCACAGGGGGCGGCCAGCCCCAGCATTTT.

The chain is built from TRBV5-4 and TRBJ1-3; D gene uncertain. This CDR3 contains 14 residues. V gave up 3 bases and J gave up 0 bases, with 7 bases separating them. In germline, CDR1 is SGHNT, CDR2 YYREEE (reference sequence). The CDR3 protein is CASSSVSSGNTIYF. CDR3 coding DNA: TGTGCCAGCAGCTCAGTAAGCTCTGGAAACACCATATATTTT.

This rearrangement joins TRBV7-3 to TRBJ1-1; possibly TRBD1 for D (6 bases). This CDR3 spans 13 amino acids. Trimming cost V 6 bases and J 7 bases, with 15 bases left between them. Germline CDR1 and CDR2: SGHTA and FQGTGA. CDR3 amino acids: CASSFGRDIEAFF. CDR3 in DNA: TGTGCCAGCAGTTTTGGCCGGGACATTGAAGCTTTCTTT.

The V gene is TRBV6-5, the J gene TRBJ1-1; perhaps TRBD1 as D (6 bases). Germline CDR1 and CDR2: MNHEY and SVGAGI. The CDR3 spans 15 residues. V was clipped by 7 bases and J by 1 base, with 16 bases between them. CDR3 nucleotides: TGTGCCAGCACCCTCGGGGGGGCTACGAACACTGAAGCTTTCTTT. Its protein product is CASTLGGATNTEAFF.

The J gene is TRBJ2-5, the V gene TRBV27, with 10 nucleotides matching TRBD1. J gave up 6 bases and V 6 bases, and 7 bases lay outside the gene matches. CDR3 length: 14 residues. Germline-derived CDR1 and CDR2 are MNHEY and SMNVEV (reference sequence). The CDR3 loop is CASSPWDRGKTQYF. The CDR3 coding sequence is TGTGCCAGCAGCCCCTGGGACAGGGGAAAGACCCAGTACTTC.

The V call is TRBV3-1 (or the pseudogene TRBV3-2), the J call TRBJ2-1; 11 bases map to TRBD1. The CDR3 totals 14 residues. The V segment lost 4 bases and the J segment 6 bases; nucleotides outside the gene matches: 2. Germline V CDR1 and CDR2: LGHDT, YNNKEL (reference sequence). The CDR3 DNA is TGTGCCAGCAGCCTCGGGACAGGGGGCAATGAGCAGTTCTTC. Residues: CASSLGTGGNEQFF.

The rearrangement joins TRBV6-1 to TRBJ2-3; 11 nucleotides match TRBD2. Per the germline V gene, CDR1 is MNHNS and CDR2 is SASEGT. The ends lost 4 bases at V and 10 bases at J; junction bases unmatched: 16. This CDR3 is 17 amino acids long. CDR3 residues: CASSVVLKTSGVVSQYF. The CDR3 DNA reads as TGTGCCAGCAGTGTGGTATTAAAGACTAGCGGGGTTGTTTCGCAGTATTTT.

The CDR3 DNA sequence: TGTGCCACCAGCAGAGGGGGGGCCTACAATGAGCAGTTCTTC. This translates into CATSRGGAYNEQFF. This chain connects TRBV15 to TRBJ2-1, with a weak D call TRBD2 (6 bases). Trimming took off 1 base at V and 2 bases at J, with 6 bases between the two ends. Germline loops: CDR1 LNHNV, CDR2 YYDKDF (reference sequence). The CDR3 contains 14 residues.

The V and J genes are TRBV25-1 and TRBJ1-3, with D possibly being TRBD1 (5 bases). The germline V and J ends were trimmed by 1 base and 2 bases, with 9 bases remaining between them. Germline CDR1 is MGHDK and CDR2 is SYGVNS. The CDR3 has 15 amino acids. CDR3 nucleotide sequence: TGTGCCAGCAGTGAATCGGAAGGGGCTGGAAACACCATATATTTT. Protein: CASSESEGAGNTIYF.

CDR3 region: CAISRALDRDYGYTF. The DNA of the CDR3 is TGTGCCATCAGCCGGGCCTTAGACAGAGACTATGGCTACACCTTC. The chain links TRBV10-3 to TRBJ1-2; D is perhaps TRBD1 (5 bases). Looked up from germline, CDR1 is ENHRY and CDR2 is SYGVKD. The CDR3 covers 15 residues. V was clipped by 6 bases and J by 3 bases, with 17 bases between them.

The gene calls are TRBV18 and TRBJ2-7; D possibly corresponds to TRBD1 (5 bases). This CDR3 is 13 amino acids long. The V end was cut by 3 bases, the J end by 5 bases, with 11 bases between. Germline V CDR1 and CDR2: KGHSH, LQKENI. The CDR3 DNA follows: TGTGCCAGCTCACCCGGACAAGCCAACGAGCAGTACTTC. Translating gives CASSPGQANEQYF.